This T cell receptor beta chain originates from a study of response to subunit inactivated influenza vaccine. General study findings and limits: The authors proposed limited new T cell recruitment per seasonal influenza vaccination.

TCRdb re-called the RT-PCR reads through MiXCR, storing one row per CDR3 protein. The table has hundreds of thousands of distinct CDR3 sequences, about a tenth seen once; the top ten hold approximately 12%. V shed 1 base and J 4 bases; nucleotides not matched to a gene: 3. CDR3 length equals 15 residues. CDR1 MNHEY and CDR2 SVGEGT come from the germline V gene. As for this clonotype: Its specificity is not known.

This receptor was identified in a man in his fifties or sixties who received an inactivated influenza vaccine. The sample consisted of PBMCs from blood, taken 35 to 45 days after vaccination. V usage is TRBV6-2 or TRBV6-3 and J usage is TRBJ2-1; 8 nucleotides align to TRBD1. DNA of the CDR3: TGTGCCAGCAGTTACTTCCAGGGGGCTTACAATGAGCAGTTCTTC. Translating it yields CASSYFQGAYNEQFF.